The sequence of this T cell receptor (beta chain) was determined in a study of early T cells in non-severe SARS-CoV-2 infection. This CDR3 region has 14 residues. CDR1 and CDR2 from the germline V gene are SQVTM and ANQGSEA. V was pared by 4 bases and J by 1 base, with 6 bases of the junction left unmatched. TCRdb re-called the 5' RACE reads with MiXCR, one entry per CDR3 protein. The sample lists roughly 80,000 distinct CDR3 sequences, around an eighth occurring once. Sequences were obtained from whole blood. This TCR derives from an adult who was a healthcare worker with PCR-confirmed SARS-CoV-2 infection or an uninfected control (not recorded which). The chain uses TRBV29-1 and TRBJ1-1, with TRBD1 matching over 7 bases. The CDR3 DNA reads as TGCAGCGTTGGACACAGGGGAGGGAACACTGAAGCTTTCTTT. It codes for CSVGHRGGNTEAFF. The variable domain in full, with the rest retrieved from reference TRBV29-1 and TRBJ1-1, is SAVISQKPSRDICQRGTSLTIQCQVDSQVTMMFWYRQQPGQSLTLIATANQGSEATYESGFVIDKFPISRPNLTFSTLTVSNMSPEDSSIYLCSVGHRGGNTEAFFGQGTRLTVV.